These T cell receptor beta chains were read from a single sample in a study of blood T cell repertoires in COVID-19. Clones were sequenced by immunoSEQ multiplex PCR, and TCRdb holds only the in-frame ones, with some missing. The sample has 200,000 to 250,000 clones; 80% are singletons. The sequenced material came from peripheral blood. All receptors derive from a human donor in a cohort sampled during active COVID-19. Each CDR3 is given with its conserved first and last residue. The order of the fields is D gene, V gene, J gene, clone size, CDR3 protein, CDR3 DNA. The D gene is left open where the match is weak. The listing skips clone size in some rows; elsewhere it reads once, few, many or a size class.

NA,TRBV11-3,TRBJ2-7,NA,CASSPRLGVSNEQYF,TGTGCCAGCAGCCCCCGACTAGGAGTCAGCAACGAGCAGTACTTC
NA,TRBV19,TRBJ2-7,NA,CASSIFGNEVEQYF,TGTGCCAGTAGTATCTTCGGGAACGAAGTCGAGCAGTACTTC
NA,TRBV9,TRBJ1-3,NA,CASSSGGLAGNTIYF,TGTGCCAGCAGCTCCGGAGGCTTGGCCGGAAACACCATATATTTT
NA,TRBV5-4,TRBJ1-5,NA,CASSLKNGDQPQHF,TGTGCCAGCAGCTTAAAGAATGGAGATCAGCCCCAGCATTTT
TRBD1,TRBV7-2,TRBJ1-2,NA,CASSSPGQWLRSYGYTF,TGTGCCAGCAGCTCCCCGGGACAGTGGCTAAGGAGCTATGGCTACACCTTC
TRBD1,TRBV7-8,TRBJ2-3,NA,CASSLLDRERYSSNTDTQYF,TGTGCCAGCAGCTTATTAGACAGGGAGAGATATTCCTCTAACACAGATACGCAGTATTTT
TRBD1,TRBV18,TRBJ1-5,NA,CASSPGQGPDQPQHF,TGTGCCAGCTCACCGGGACAGGGGCCCGATCAGCCCCAGCATTTT
TRBD2,TRBV6-2/TRBV6-3,TRBJ2-2,NA,CASSYPTSGGAGELFF,TGTGCCAGCAGTTACCCTACTAGCGGGGGAGCCGGGGAGCTGTTTTTT
NA,TRBV28,TRBJ1-2,NA,CASSFGFRRIWGYTF,TGTGCCAGCAGTTTTGGTTTTAGGCGGATTTGGGGCTACACCTTC
NA,TRBV18,TRBJ1-2,NA,CASRAGEEDYGYTF,TGTGCCAGCCGCGCGGGGGAGGAGGACTATGGCTACACCTTC
TRBD1,TRBV7-9,TRBJ1-2,NA,CASSLGQGIYGYTF,TGTGCCAGCAGCTTGGGACAGGGAATCTATGGCTACACCTTC
TRBD1,TRBV6-4,TRBJ2-2,NA,CASSRQGTGVTGELFF,TGTGCCAGCAGCCGACAAGGGACAGGGGTCACCGGGGAGCTGTTTTTT
TRBD1,TRBV6-1,TRBJ2-4,NA,CASSQEGQGTKNIQYF,TGTGCCAGCAGTCAAGAGGGACAGGGAACCAAAAACATTCAGTACTTC
TRBD2,TRBV3-1/TRBV3-2,TRBJ2-5,NA,CASSQGSSGGETQYF,TGTGCCAGCAGCCAAGGGTCTAGCGGGGGAGAGACCCAGTACTTC
NA,TRBV5-1,TRBJ2-3,NA,CASSYLPGNPRDTQYF,TGCGCCAGCAGCTACTTACCCGGAAACCCGAGGGATACGCAGTATTTT
TRBD1,TRBV19,TRBJ2-7,few,CASSIGVDRVSREQYF,TGTGCCAGTAGTATCGGGGTTGACAGGGTCTCTCGCGAGCAGTACTTC
NA,TRBV28,TRBJ2-5,NA,CASSLGQETQYF,TGTGCCAGCAGTTTAGGGCAGGAGACCCAGTACTTC
NA,TRBV6-5,TRBJ1-1,once,CASSYRPGGLTEAFF,TGTGCCAGCAGTTATCGCCCTGGGGGGTTAACTGAAGCTTTCTTT
NA,TRBV9,TRBJ1-1,NA,CASNQDFSTEAFF,TGTGCCAGCAATCAGGATTTTAGCACTGAAGCTTTCTTT
NA,TRBV19,TRBJ1-3,NA,CASSSRVSPWNTIYF,TGTGCCAGTAGTTCCAGGGTCTCGCCCTGGAACACCATATATTTT
TRBD2,TRBV11-2,TRBJ2-1,NA,CASSLLAGVPRNEQFF,TGTGCCAGCAGCCTCTTAGCGGGGGTCCCTAGAAATGAGCAGTTCTTC
TRBD1,TRBV3-1/TRBV3-2,TRBJ2-7,NA,CASSQDLRGGAEQYF,TGTGCCAGCAGCCAAGATTTGAGAGGGGGCGCCGAGCAGTACTTC
NA,TRBV28,TRBJ1-5,NA,CASSLWGASSNQPQHF,TGTGCCAGCAGTTTATGGGGCGCATCTAGCAATCAGCCCCAGCATTTT
NA,TRBV4-1,TRBJ1-5,NA,CASSQDGTANQPQHF,TGCGCCAGCAGCCAAGATGGCACAGCCAATCAGCCCCAGCATTTT
NA,TRBV25-1,TRBJ2-5,NA,CASSQGAGETQYF,TGTGCCAGCAGTCAAGGAGCGGGAGAGACCCAGTACTTC
NA,TRBV27,TRBJ2-1,few,CASSPLGGAKEQFF,TGTGCCAGCAGCCCCCTAGGAGGGGCGAAGGAGCAGTTCTTC
TRBD1,TRBV4-2,TRBJ2-7,NA,CASSQSTGGYEQYF,TGTGCCAGCAGCCAATCGACAGGGGGGTACGAGCAGTACTTC
TRBD1,TRBV27,TRBJ1-5,NA,CASRDREGNQPQHF,TGTGCCAGCAGAGACAGGGAAGGCAATCAGCCCCAGCATTTT
TRBD1,TRBV5-5,TRBJ2-3,few,CASSFRDRETDTQYF,TGTGCCAGCAGCTTTAGGGACAGGGAAACAGATACGCAGTATTTT
TRBD1,TRBV28,TRBJ2-7,NA,CASSLTYRGGEQYF,TGTGCCAGCAGCCTAACCTACAGGGGTGGCGAGCAGTACTTC
TRBD2,TRBV7-2,TRBJ2-5,NA,CASRHSGEGETQYF,TGTGCCAGCAGACATAGCGGGGAAGGGGAGACCCAGTACTTC
TRBD1,TRBV7-9,TRBJ1-1,NA,CASSLRQGDTEAFF,TGTGCCAGCAGCTTAAGGCAGGGGGACACTGAAGCTTTCTTT
NA,TRBV19,TRBJ2-3,NA,CASSQVRTDTQYF,TGTGCCAGTAGCCAGGTTCGGACAGATACGCAGTATTTT
TRBD2,TRBV23-1,TRBJ2-7,NA,CASSPLGGIAGLRNPHPYEQYF,TGCGCCAGCAGCCCGCTTGGGGGGATAGCGGGACTACGAAATCCTCACCCCTACGAGCAGTACTTC
NA,TRBV2,TRBJ1-5,many,CASRTDSNQPQHF,TGTGCCAGCAGGACTGATAGCAATCAGCCCCAGCATTTT
NA,TRBV28,TRBJ1-2,NA,CASIGGARQRYGYTF,TGTGCCAGCATAGGGGGGGCCCGACAGCGCTATGGCTACACCTTC
NA,TRBV7-2,TRBJ1-1,NA,CASSLQAGRGGWAAFF,TGTGCCAGCAGCCTCCAAGCTGGCAGGGGAGGGTGGGCAGCTTTCTTT
NA,TRBV5-1,TRBJ1-2,NA,CASSHTPPLIYGYTF,TGCGCCAGCAGCCATACTCCTCCGCTAATCTATGGCTACACCTTC
TRBD1,TRBV12-3/TRBV12-4,TRBJ1-2,NA,CASRPIDRGGYTF,TGTGCCAGCAGGCCGATCGACAGGGGTGGCTACACCTTC